This T cell receptor beta chain originates from a study of CD8 T cells in Susac syndrome. For the study at large: When their blood was taken, patients with Susac syndrome were therapy-naive, taking corticosteroids, or taking intravenous immunoglobulin alone.

With random hexamers, roughly 0.45 to 1 ug RNA was reverse transcribed. Amplification of TCR beta CDR3 was carried out by immunoSEQ multiplex PCR, which covered 54 Vbeta and 13 Jbeta segments. TCRdb called the immunoSEQ multiplex PCR reads again in MiXCR, with one record for every CDR3 protein. The sample yields some 160,000 distinct CDR3 sequences, 94% seen once. The CDR3 spans 13 residues. The V end was cut by 5 bases, the J end by 6 bases, with 13 bases between. Material for sequencing was CD4+ T cells from PBMCs. The sequence was collected from a human donor with Susac syndrome. The chain employs TRBV12-3 or TRBV12-4 and TRBJ1-2; tentative D call: TRBD1 (5 bases). CDR3 loop: CASSTRRGNGYTF. Here the CDR3 DNA reads TGTGCCAGCAGTACCCGGAGGGGCAATGGCTACACCTTC.